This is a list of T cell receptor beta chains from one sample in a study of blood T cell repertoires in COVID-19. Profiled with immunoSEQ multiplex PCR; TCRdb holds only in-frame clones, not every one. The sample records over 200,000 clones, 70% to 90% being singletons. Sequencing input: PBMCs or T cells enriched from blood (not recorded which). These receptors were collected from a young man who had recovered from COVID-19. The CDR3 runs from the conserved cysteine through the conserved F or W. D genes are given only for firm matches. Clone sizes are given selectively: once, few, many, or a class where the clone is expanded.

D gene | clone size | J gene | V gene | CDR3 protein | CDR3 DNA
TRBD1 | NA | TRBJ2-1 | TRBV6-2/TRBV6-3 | CASSYSFLRWDSRQVHEQFF | TGTGCCAGCAGTTACTCGTTCCTCCGATGGGACAGTCGTCAGGTCCATGAGCAGTTCTTC
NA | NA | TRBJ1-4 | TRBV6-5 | CASTLGREIEKLFF | TGTGCCAGCACTCTTGGCAGGGAAATTGAAAAACTGTTTTTT
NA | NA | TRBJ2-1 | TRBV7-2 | CASSSPGSSYNEQFF | TGTGCCAGCAGCTCACCCGGGAGTTCCTACAATGAGCAGTTCTTC
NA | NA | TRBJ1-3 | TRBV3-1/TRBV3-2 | CASSQPRGSGNTIYF | TGTGCCAGCAGCCAGCCACGAGGATCGGGAAACACCATATATTTT
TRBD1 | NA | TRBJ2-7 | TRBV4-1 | CASSRNRGTLHEQYF | TGCGCCAGCAGCCGGAACAGGGGAACCCTACACGAGCAGTACTTC
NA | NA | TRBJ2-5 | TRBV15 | CATSRGGGQGKTQYF | TGTGCCACCAGCAGAGGGGGGGGCCAGGGTAAGACCCAGTACTTC
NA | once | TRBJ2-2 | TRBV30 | CAGSGTPTGELFF | TGTGCTGGCTCCGGGACACCCACCGGGGAGCTGTTTTTT
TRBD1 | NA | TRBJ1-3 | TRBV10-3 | CAISPTQGGRNTIYF | TGTGCCATCAGTCCCACCCAGGGGGGTAGAAACACCATATATTTT
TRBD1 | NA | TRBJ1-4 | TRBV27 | CASSPRTGSSSNEKLFF | TGTGCCAGCAGTCCTCGGACAGGGTCGAGCTCTAATGAAAAACTGTTTTTT
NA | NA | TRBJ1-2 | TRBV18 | CASSPTTEGYGYTF | TGTGCCAGCTCCCCTACTACGGAGGGCTATGGCTACACCTTC
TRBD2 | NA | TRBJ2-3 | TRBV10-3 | CAIDRGLRTDTQYF | TGTGCCATAGACCGGGGACTACGCACAGATACGCAGTATTTT
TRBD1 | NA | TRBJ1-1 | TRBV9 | CARKDRALLTEAFF | TGTGCCAGGAAGGACAGGGCTCTTCTCACTGAAGCTTTCTTT
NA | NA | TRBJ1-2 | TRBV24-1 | CATQMGEGYGYTF | TGTGCCACCCAAATGGGGGAGGGGTATGGCTACACCTTC
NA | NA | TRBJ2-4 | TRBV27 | CASSIKYDYPQYF | TGTGCCAGCTCTATCAAATATGACTACCCACAGTACTTC
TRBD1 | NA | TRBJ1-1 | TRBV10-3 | CAMHDQGQGLYEAFF | TGTGCCATGCACGATCAAGGACAGGGCCTATATGAAGCTTTCTTT
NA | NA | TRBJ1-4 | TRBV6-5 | CASSLAATNEKLFF | TGTGCCAGCAGTTTAGCGGCAACTAATGAAAAACTGTTTTTT
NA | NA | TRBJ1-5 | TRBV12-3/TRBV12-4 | CASRAQGGQPQHF | TGTGCCAGCAGGGCGCAGGGAGGCCAGCCCCAGCATTTT
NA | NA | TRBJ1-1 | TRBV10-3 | CAISGGAVTGQNTEAFF | TGTGCCATCAGTGGTGGTGCGGTAACAGGGCAGAACACTGAAGCTTTCTTT
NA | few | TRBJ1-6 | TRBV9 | CASSVAGGGDSPLHF | TGTGCCAGCAGCGTAGCTGGGGGGGGAGATTCACCCCTCCACTTT
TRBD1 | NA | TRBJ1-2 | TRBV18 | CASSPRDRGREDGYTF | TGTGCCAGCTCACCACGGGACAGGGGGCGCGAGGATGGCTACACCTTC
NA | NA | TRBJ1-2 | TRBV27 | CASSKGGPRDGYTF | TGTGCCAGCAGTAAAGGAGGTCCTCGGGATGGCTACACCTTC
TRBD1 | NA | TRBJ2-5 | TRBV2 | CASSRQGAVETQYF | TGTGCCAGCAGTCGACAGGGGGCCGTTGAGACCCAGTACTTC
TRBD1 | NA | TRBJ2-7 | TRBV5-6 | CASSLGTGGNEQYF | TGTGCCAGCAGCTTGGGGACAGGGGGCAACGAGCAGTACTTC
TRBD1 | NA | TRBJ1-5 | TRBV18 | CASRQGVNQPQHF | TGTGCCAGTAGACAGGGGGTGAACCAGCCCCAGCATTTT
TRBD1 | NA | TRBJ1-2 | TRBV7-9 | CASSLTGTGPSGYTF | TGTGCCAGCAGCTTAACCGGGACAGGCCCGTCTGGCTACACCTTC
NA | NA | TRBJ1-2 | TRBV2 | CASSGQIDYTF | TGTGCCAGCAGTGGACAGATCGACTACACCTTC
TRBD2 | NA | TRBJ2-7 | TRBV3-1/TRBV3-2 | CASSHQTSGRAYEQYF | TGTGCCAGCAGCCATCAGACTAGCGGGAGGGCCTACGAGCAGTACTTC
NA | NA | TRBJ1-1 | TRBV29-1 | CSVEGPGRLEAFF | TGCAGCGTTGAGGGCCCAGGGAGGTTAGAAGCTTTCTTT
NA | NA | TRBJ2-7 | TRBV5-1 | CASSFVGTTYEQYF | TGCGCCAGCAGCTTCGTGGGGACAACCTACGAGCAGTACTTC